This TCR beta chain was recorded in a study of cytomegalovirus exposure and HLA in healthy donors. Study outcomes and limitations: A later analysis linked a missense DCLRE1C variant to TCR beta V- and J-gene trimming.

In the case of this clone: Its target is not known.

13 Jbeta primers and 60 Vbeta primers were used for the PCR. Data came from immunoSEQ multiplex PCR; TCRdb stores just in-frame clones and leaves some out. The sample yields about 130,000 clones, over 60% seen once. Sequencing was carried out using PBMCs. This sequence was found in a man between 45 and 60 years old in good health and CMV-seronegative.

The CDR3 loop reads CASSIDHRGSTDTQYF. DNA for the CDR3: TGTGCCAGTAGTATAGATCATCGGGGATCCACAGATACGCAGTATTTT. The V call is TRBV19, the J call TRBJ2-3; tentative D call: TRBD2 (5 bases). The V gene lost 0 bases and the J gene lost 2 bases, with 12 bases spanning the gap. The CDR3 contains 16 residues. Germline V gene lookup returns CDR1 LNHDA and CDR2 SQIVND (reference sequence).